The next 20 T cell receptor beta chains were all read from a single sample in a study of T cell repertoires in cytomegalovirus infection. No antigen has been assigned to these receptors. A single record per CDR3 protein comes from TCRdb applying MiXCR to the reads. Seen here are 700,000 to 950,000 distinct CDR3 sequences, less than 35% observed once, and the top ten hold about an eighth. The sequencing here drew on cultured CD8+ T cells from PBMCs, taken from culture after CMV antigen stimulation. These receptor sequences come from a human donor in good health (CMV status not recorded). Some clones in this sample may be carry-over from other donors' samples.

This clonotype has only a few counts. The rearrangement joins TRBV28 to TRBJ2-2; 9 bases are a match to TRBD1. The CDR3 is made up of 12 amino acids. The germline gives CDR1 MDHEN, CDR2 SYDVKM. Unmatched junction bases numbered 1, after V lost 9 bases and J lost 5 bases. CDR3 sequence reads: CARTGGTGELFF. Here the CDR3 DNA reads TGTGCCAGGACAGGGGGGACCGGGGAGCTGTTTTTT.

At least ten counts were recorded for this clonotype. The chain recombines TRBV7-6 with TRBJ2-3, with 11 bases that match TRBD2. The CDR3 has 19 amino acids. The V gene's germline CDR1 is SGHVS and CDR2 FNYEAQ. V was pared by 3 bases and J by 0 bases, with 11 bases of the junction left unmatched. The CDR3 DNA sequence: TGTGCCAGCAGCTTCCTGGGGGCTAGCGGGGGGCCGAGCACAGATACGCAGTATTTT. Protein product: CASSFLGASGGPSTDTQYF.

The gene calls are TRBV7-9 and TRBJ1-1, with D unresolved. The CDR3 loop spans 18 amino acids. Germline V CDR1 and CDR2: SEHNR, FQNEAQ (reference sequence). V lost 4 bases and J 0 bases, leaving 21 bases between the germline ends. CDR3 region: CASSSPLRPNPLNTEAFF. The CDR3 bases are TGTGCCAGCAGCTCCCCTTTGAGGCCGAACCCGCTGAACACTGAAGCTTTCTTT.

The gene calls are TRBV15 and TRBJ1-5; D gene unclear. Between the trimmed V and J ends, which lost 5 bases and 1 base, there was a span of 21 bases. The CDR3 spans 18 residues. Looked up from germline, CDR1 is LNHNV and CDR2 is YYDKDF (reference sequence). CDR3 residues: CATSDTSGWAPSNQPQHF. The CDR3 DNA sequence: TGTGCCACCAGCGATACCTCAGGTTGGGCACCCAGCAATCAGCCCCAGCATTTT.

The V and J genes are TRBV6-2 or TRBV6-3 and TRBJ1-5; 9 bases match TRBD1. This CDR3 spans 18 amino acids. The V gene's germline CDR1 is MNHEY and CDR2 SVGEGT. Unmatched junction bases numbered 8, after V lost 2 bases and J lost 0 bases. The CDR3 DNA is TGTGCCAGCAGTTACGATGGACAGGGGCTTTTTAGCAATCAGCCCCAGCATTTT. It yields the protein CASSYDGQGLFSNQPQHF.

This clonotype has only a few counts. One end of the junction varies from germline; a read error may be responsible. CDR3 loop: CASSPRQGSTDTQYF. For the CDR3, the DNA is TGTGCTAGCAGCCCCCGACAGGGATCCACAGATACGCAGTATTTT. The gene calls are TRBV7-6 and TRBJ2-3; 7 bases are a match to TRBD1. The CDR3 is 15 residues long. Per the germline V gene, CDR1 is SGHVS and CDR2 is FNYEAQ.

CDR3 nucleotide sequence: TGTGCCAGCAGCTCCGGGGTGGGTTCCTACAATGAGCAGTTCTTC. Its translation is CASSSGVGSYNEQFF. The chain has TRBV7-9 and TRBJ2-1; maybe TRBD2 (5 bases). This CDR3 has 15 residues. The germline CDR1 and CDR2 sequences are SEHNR and FQNEAQ (reference sequence). V shed 4 bases and J shed 1 base, with 11 bases lying between them.

The V gene is TRBV12-3 or TRBV12-4, the J gene TRBJ1-2; D remains unclear. Trimming took 6 bases from V and 6 from J, leaving 8 bases between them. CDR3 size: 11 residues. In DNA, the CDR3 is TGTGCCAGCAGATACGGGAATGGCTACACCTTC. It is translated as CASRYGNGYTF.

This clonotype was seen at least ten times. The CDR3 bases are TGTGCCAGTAGTCTCAGGACTCCCGCAGATACGCAGTATTTT. Translated: CASSLRTPADTQYF. The J gene is TRBJ2-3, the V gene TRBV19; D perhaps matches TRBD2 (5 bases). The CDR3 sequence is 14 residues long. CDR1 and CDR2 (germline): LNHDA, SQIVND (reference sequence). Trimming took off 5 bases at V and 4 bases at J, with 13 bases between the two ends.

With regard to this clonotype: Given a much more abundant clone one base away, this may be a read error. The genes are TRBV7-9 and TRBJ2-3; no clear D. Per germline, CDR1 SEHNR and CDR2 FQNEAQ (reference sequence). V was clipped by 5 bases and J by 2 bases, with 11 bases between them. The CDR3 covers 14 residues. CDR3 residues: CASSRTADTDTQYF. The CDR3, as DNA: TGTGCCAGCAGCCGTACGGCGGACACAGATACGCAGTATTTT.

The chain joins TRBV20-1 to TRBJ1-2; D remains ambiguous. The CDR3 consists of 13 residues. Trimming left V 0 bases short and J 4 bases short, with 9 bases between. Germline lookup yields CDR1 DFQATT and CDR2 SNEGSKA (reference sequence). The DNA for the CDR3 is TGCAGTGCTAGAGATCGAGCCCTCTATGGCTACACCTTC. It encodes CSARDRALYGYTF.

This clonotype was detected ten times or more. V and J are TRBV27 and TRBJ2-1, with a weak D call TRBD2 (6 bases). The germline V gene encodes CDR1 MNHEY and CDR2 SMNVEV (reference sequence). The CDR3 has 14 residues. Deletions cut 6 bases from V and 3 bases from J, with 12 bases between. CDR3 DNA: TGTGCCAGCAGCTTTGGGGGGAGCTACAATGAGCAGTTCTTC. Translating gives CASSFGGSYNEQFF.

The CDR3 nucleotides are TGTGCCAGCAGCCCCGGGTGGGGGTACGAGCAGTACGTC. Its protein product is CASSPGWGYEQYV. The V call is TRBV5-5, the J call TRBJ2-7, with D perhaps TRBD1 or TRBD2 (5 bases each). V shed 4 bases and J shed 4 bases, with 12 bases lying between them. Germline CDR1 reads SGHKS; CDR2 reads YYEKEE (reference sequence). This CDR3 has 13 amino acids.

This clonotype was seen a few times. Here the CDR3 DNA reads TGTGCCAGCAGCCCCGCGGGGTTGCAGGGGTCCGCTTTAGTCTATGGCTACACCTTC. Protein: CASSPAGLQGSALVYGYTF. V usage is TRBV7-6 and J usage is TRBJ1-2, with D possibly matching TRBD1 (6 bases). The germline gives CDR1 SGHVS, CDR2 FNYEAQ. This CDR3 comprises 19 residues. Between the trimmed V and J ends, which lost 5 bases and 4 bases, there was a span of 29 bases.

The table lists this clonotype with a few counts. The chain carries TRBV15 and TRBJ2-7; tentatively, D is TRBD1 (6 bases). V lost 1 base, J lost 0 bases, and 13 bases lay in between. CDR1 LNHNV and CDR2 YYDKDF come from the germline V gene (reference sequence). This CDR3 has 16 amino acids. In DNA form, the CDR3 reads TGTGCCACCAGCAGAGGCATAACAGGGATCTCCTACGAGCAGTACTTC. It codes for CATSRGITGISYEQYF.

This clonotype was detected a few times. The CDR3 DNA follows: TGTGCCAGCTCACCGGGACAGGACTATGGCTACACCTTC. It is translated as CASSPGQDYGYTF. The chain links TRBV18 to TRBJ1-2, with TRBD1 identical over 8 bases. The CDR3 is made up of 13 amino acids. CDR1 is KGHSH and CDR2 is LQKENI in the germline V gene. Losses at the gene ends were 3 bases for V and 3 bases for J; bases not matched to a gene: 0.

This clonotype was counted a few times. This chain uses TRBV20-1 with TRBJ2-7; weak D call: TRBD2 (5 bases). Germline V gene sequence: CDR1 DFQATT, CDR2 SNEGSKA (reference sequence). This CDR3 is 14 amino acids long. The V gene lost 2 bases and the J gene lost 2 bases, with 13 bases spanning the gap. Here the CDR3 DNA reads TGCAGTGCTAGACCCAACAGACTAACCTACGAGCAGTACTTC. Its translation: CSARPNRLTYEQYF.

This chain links TRBV7-6 with TRBJ2-2; D unclear. This CDR3 is built from 17 residues. Germline V gives CDR1 SGHVS, CDR2 FNYEAQ. Trimming took off 0 bases at V and 0 bases at J, with 11 bases between the two ends. CDR3: CASSLALRSANTGELFF. DNA for the CDR3: TGTGCCAGCAGCTTAGCGCTCAGGTCCGCGAACACCGGGGAGCTGTTTTTT. Looking up the rest from reference TRBV7-6 and TRBJ2-2 gives the full variable domain: GAGVSQSPRYKVTKRGQDVALRCDPISGHVSLYWYRQALGQGPEFLTYFNYEAQQDKSGLPNDRFSAERPEGSISTLTIQRTEQRDSAMYRCASSLALRSANTGELFFGEGSRLTVL.

The CDR3 region is CASSFFVSAAQETQYF. CDR3 bases: TGTGCCAGCAGCTTTTTCGTCTCCGCAGCTCAAGAGACCCAGTACTTC. The chain couples TRBV7-6 to TRBJ2-5, with D hard to call. The CDR3 sequence is 16 residues long. Looked up from germline, CDR1 is SGHVS and CDR2 is FNYEAQ. The ends were cut back, 3 bases at V and 2 bases at J, with 16 bases in the middle. Drawing the rest from reference TRBV7-6 and TRBJ2-5, the complete variable domain is GAGVSQSPRYKVTKRGQDVALRCDPISGHVSLYWYRQALGQGPEFLTYFNYEAQQDKSGLPNDRFSAERPEGSISTLTIQRTEQRDSAMYRCASSFFVSAAQETQYFGPGTRLLVL.

This clonotype was seen more than once but under ten times. This sequence joins TRBV25-1 and TRBJ2-1; the D is unclear. V dropped 1 base and J dropped 1 base, with 17 bases sitting between them. The V gene's germline CDR1 is MGHDK and CDR2 SYGVNS. The CDR3 totals 18 residues. The CDR3 coding sequence is TGTGCCAGCAGTGAATTATACCCCGAGCGCCGATCCTACAATGAGCAGTTCTTC. This encodes CASSELYPERRSYNEQFF.